Each of the 3 T cell receptor beta chains below was sequenced from the same sample in a study of shared clonotypes between healthy human individuals. Produced via immunoSEQ multiplex PCR; TCRdb's table is partial and in-frame only. The data hold about 2.1 million clones, with 90% to 95% observed a single time. Selected positively for CCR7 and CD45RO-negative, naive CD8 cells excluded terminally differentiated effector memory CD45RA+ cells. Specimen: naive CD8+ T cells from PBMCs. The receptors shown here come from a man aged 18 to 30 in good health. Some clones in this sample may be carry-over from other donors' samples.

This rearrangement joins TRBV2 to TRBJ2-2; D assignment may be TRBD1 or TRBD2 (6 bases each). Germline values: CDR1 SNHLY, CDR2 FYNNEI. Trimming removed 2 bases at V and 1 base at J, with 17 bases between. The CDR3 is 18 amino acids. The CDR3: CASSENPREGGNTGELFF. CDR3 bases: TGTGCCAGCAGTGAAAACCCGCGGGAAGGGGGGAACACCGGGGAGCTGTTTTTT. The full variable domain, its missing parts supplied by reference TRBV2 and TRBJ2-2, is EPEVTQTPSHQVTQMGQEVILRCVPISNHLYFYWYRQILGQKVEFLVSFYNNEISEKSEIFDDQFSVERPDGSNFTLKIRSTKLEDSAMYFCASSENPREGGNTGELFFGEGSRLTVL.

This clone has a single count. CDR3 coding DNA: TGTGCCAGCAGTTTCGGGACACGAAGGGGAGAGACCCAGTACTTC. Translating it yields CASSFGTRRGETQYF. The chain links TRBV6-5 to TRBJ2-5; a possible D gene is TRBD1 (6 bases). This CDR3 is 15 amino acids long. Trimming removed 4 bases at V and 4 bases at J, with 16 bases between. Looked up from germline, CDR1 is MNHEY and CDR2 is SVGAGI.

The chain combines TRBV27 with TRBJ1-1; perhaps TRBD1 as D (5 bases). V gave up 5 bases and J gave up 6 bases, with 16 bases separating them. Germline CDR1 MNHEY, CDR2 SMNVEV (reference sequence). This CDR3 contains 14 residues. CDR3 region: CASSILGRDAEAFF. Written as DNA, the CDR3 is TGTGCCAGCAGTATTCTGGGGCGGGACGCTGAAGCTTTCTTT.